This TCR beta chain was sequenced for a study of OX40 agonist ivuxolimab in advanced cancers. Study overall: Of the participants, more than 35% had some prior anti-PD-1, anti-PD-L1 or anti-CTLA-4 therapy, which was allowed.

Germline CDR1 is MNHNS and CDR2 is SASEGT. The CDR3 has 14 amino acids. The V and J ends lost 2 bases and 3 bases respectively, with 10 bases between them. Sequencing used immunoSEQ multiplex PCR; TCRdb keeps in-frame clones, though not all of them. The repertoire has under 70,000 clones, approximately 90% of them found once; the top ten carry around 8.2%. This clonotype was sampled from an adult with an advanced solid tumor such as melanoma, head and neck, liver or kidney cancer. Sequencing used CD4+ or CD8+ T cells sorted from blood, obtained in a trial of the OX40 agonist ivuxolimab. The V call is TRBV6-1, the J call TRBJ1-2; maybe TRBD1 (6 bases). CDR3 coding DNA: TGTGCCAGCAGTGAAAGGGGGGCGGACTATGGCTACACCTTC. This encodes CASSERGADYGYTF.